This T cell receptor (beta chain) originates from a study of T cell repertoires in cytomegalovirus infection. A word on this clonotype: No antigen is known for it.

TCRdb fed the reads into MiXCR, producing one record per CDR3 protein. This table has 450,000 to 600,000 distinct CDR3 sequences, under 45% appearing once. The germline V gene encodes CDR1 SGHTA and CDR2 FQGNSA. The CDR3 runs to 15 residues. Deletions cut 1 base from V and 4 bases from J, with 13 bases between. This specimen consisted of cultured PBMCs, obtained from culture after CMV antigen stimulation. The chain recombines TRBV7-2 with TRBJ2-5; D is possibly TRBD1 (6 bases). This TCR derives from a human donor in good health (CMV status not recorded). Some clones in this sample may be carry-over from other donors' samples. CDR3 loop: CASSLVGGGGETQYF. CDR3 coding DNA: TGTGCCAGCAGCTTAGTTGGGGGCGGAGGAGAGACCCAGTACTTC.